Listed here are 31 T cell receptor beta chains from one sample, sequenced in a study of cytomegalovirus exposure and HLA in healthy donors. Primers: 60 Vbeta forward and 13 Jbeta reverse. Sequencing was performed with immunoSEQ multiplex PCR; in TCRdb, only in-frame clones are kept and a portion is missing. Here the sample spans about 120,000 clones, roughly a sixth being singletons. The sequencing sample was made of PBMCs. These receptors came from a female donor in good health and CMV-seropositive.

This clone was counted between two and nine times. The CDR3 DNA sequence: TGTGCCAGCAGTTACTCGAGGGCAGCTAATGAAAAACTGTTTTTT. This translates into CASSYSRAANEKLFF. The J gene is TRBJ1-4, the V gene TRBV6-5, with D uncertain. Germline values: CDR1 MNHEY, CDR2 SVGAGI. With 0 bases removed from V and 3 bases from J, the gap between germline ends came to 8 bases. The CDR3 has 15 amino acids.

The rearrangement links TRBV5-1 to TRBJ2-3, with 9 bases identical to TRBD2. Trimming took 5 bases from V and 3 from J; bases not matched to a gene: 4. Germline-derived CDR1 and CDR2 are SGHRS and YFSETQ. The CDR3 totals 14 residues. This CDR3 reads CASSLSGRTDTQYF. The CDR3 DNA reads as TGCGCCAGCAGTTTGAGCGGGAGGACAGATACGCAGTATTTT. Supplemented by reference TRBV5-1 and TRBJ2-3, the full variable domain reads KAGVTQTPRYLIKTRGQQVTLSCSPISGHRSVSWYQQTPGQGLQFLFEYFSETQRNKGNFPGRFSGRQFSNSRSEMNVSTLELGDSALYLCASSLSGRTDTQYFGPGTRLTVL.

The chain carries TRBV28 and TRBJ2-7, with 11 nucleotides matching TRBD2. Germline V gene data show CDR1 as MDHEN and CDR2 as SYDVKM. The CDR3 runs 15 residues. V lost 3 bases, J lost 2 bases, and 3 bases stayed unmatched. DNA for the CDR3: TGTGCCAGCAGTTTCGGGACTAGCGGAGCCTACGAGCAGTACTTC. Its protein product is CASSFGTSGAYEQYF.

This clone was counted only a few times. V gene TRBV29-1 combines with J gene TRBJ2-5; D may be TRBD2 (7 bases). Germline V gene sequence: CDR1 SQVTM, CDR2 ANQGSEA. There are 16 residues in the CDR3. V lost 4 bases, J lost 1 base, and 19 bases lay in between. The CDR3 nucleotides are TGCAGCGTTGTTAGTGTCGGGGGGCTGCCCCAAGAGACCCAGTACTTC. This codes for CSVVSVGGLPQETQYF.

The gene calls are TRBV5-5 and TRBJ2-1, with TRBD2 matching over 8 bases. The germline gives CDR1 SGHKS, CDR2 YYEKEE (reference sequence). The CDR3 has 14 amino acids. The V segment lost 1 base and the J segment 4 bases; nucleotides outside the gene matches: 1. The CDR3 DNA is TGTGCCAGCAGCTTGACTAGCGGATACAATGAGCAGTTCTTC. It is translated as CASSLTSGYNEQFF.

Of note for this clone: One junction end disagrees with the germline gene, perhaps due to a read error. The gene calls are TRBV15 and TRBJ2-5; the D gene is possibly TRBD2 (5 bases). The CDR3 contains 15 residues. Germline assignment: CDR1 LNHNV and CDR2 YYDKDF (reference sequence). CDR3 nucleotides: TGTGCCACCAGCAGAGATCCGGCTAGCTGGGAGAACCAGTACTTC. It yields the protein CATSRDPASWENQYF.

This clone was found a few times. The rearrangement joins TRBV6-1 to TRBJ2-5; D gene ambiguous. V dropped 6 bases and J dropped 0 bases, with 8 bases sitting between them. The CDR3 length is 13 residues. The germline CDR1 and CDR2 sequences are MNHNS and SASEGT. The CDR3 spells CASSERDQETQYF. The CDR3 bases are TGTGCCAGCAGCGAACGTGACCAAGAGACCCAGTACTTC.

The chain is built from TRBV5-1 and TRBJ2-1; 7 bases match TRBD2. CDR1 is SGHRS, CDR2 YFSETQ, per germline. V gave up 4 bases and J gave up 0 bases; unmatched junction bases: 4. The CDR3 extends over 15 amino acids. This chain's CDR3 is CASSTSGNSYNEQFF. CDR3 in DNA: TGCGCCAGCAGCACCAGCGGGAACTCCTACAATGAGCAGTTCTTC.

This clone occurred a few times. The chain links TRBV6-5 to TRBJ2-7, with D possibly being TRBD1 (6 bases). The CDR3 has 14 residues. CDR1 is MNHEY, CDR2 SVGAGI, per germline. Trimming removed 6 bases from V and 2 bases from J, with 14 bases in between. In DNA, the CDR3 is TGTGCCAGCAGGACCGTCGGGACAACCTACGAGCAGTACTTC. Its translation: CASRTVGTTYEQYF.

The sample holds a few counts of this clone. The rearrangement links TRBV2 to TRBJ1-6; no clear D. Germline V CDR1 and CDR2: SNHLY, FYNNEI. The V and J ends lost 4 bases and 13 bases respectively, with 17 bases between them. The length of the CDR3 is 14 residues. The CDR3 is CASSVPQVGNPLHF. The CDR3 DNA sequence: TGTGCCAGCAGTGTCCCGCAGGTCGGGAATCCCCTCCACTTT. Complete variable domain (other parts from reference TRBV2 and TRBJ1-6): EPEVTQTPSHQVTQMGQEVILRCVPISNHLYFYWYRQILGQKVEFLVSFYNNEISEKSEIFDDQFSVERPDGSNFTLKIRSTKLEDSAMYFCASSVPQVGNPLHFGNGTRLTVT.

This chain connects TRBV7-2 to TRBJ2-7; D gene ambiguous. CDR3 length equals 15 residues. With 0 bases removed from V and 3 bases from J, the gap between germline ends came to 12 bases. Looked up from germline, CDR1 is SGHTA and CDR2 is FQGNSA. The CDR3 loop is CASSLASRTGYEQYF. The CDR3 DNA is TGTGCCAGCAGCTTAGCTAGCCGAACGGGCTACGAGCAGTACTTC.

The chain couples TRBV5-1 to TRBJ2-5; TRBD1 aligns across 7 bases. Trimming cost V 0 bases and J 5 bases; bases outside gene matches: 10. Germline loops: CDR1 SGHRS, CDR2 YFSETQ. This CDR3 has 16 amino acids. In DNA form, the CDR3 reads TGCGCCAGCAGCTTGGGAACAGGGGCGACAGAGGAGACCCAGTACTTC. As protein: CASSLGTGATEETQYF.

In this sample, this clone turned up a few times. The V and J genes are TRBV5-1 and TRBJ2-3; D perhaps matches TRBD2 (6 bases). The CDR3 spans 15 residues. V lost 2 bases and J lost 4, with 14 bases in between. Germline CDR1 is SGHRS and CDR2 is YFSETQ. The chain's CDR3 is CASSLFVSGADTQYF. DNA for the CDR3: TGCGCCAGCAGCTTATTCGTTAGCGGTGCAGATACGCAGTATTTT.

The chain has TRBV7-6 and TRBJ1-2; D is uncertain. Germline V gene data show CDR1 as SGHVS and CDR2 as FNYEAQ. The CDR3 is made up of 12 amino acids. The germline V and J ends were trimmed by 5 bases and 3 bases, with 7 bases remaining between them. The CDR3 protein is CASSQVDYGYTF. In DNA form, the CDR3 reads TGTGCCAGCAGCCAGGTTGACTATGGCTACACCTTC.

This clone was found a few times. The V and J genes are TRBV18 and TRBJ2-1, with 13 bases lining up with TRBD2. This CDR3 region has 16 residues. J lost 2 bases, V lost 6 bases, and 4 bases had no gene match. Germline assignment: CDR1 KGHSH and CDR2 LQKENI. The CDR3 bases are TGTGCCAGCTCCCGCGGACTAGCGGGGGCCTACAATGAGCAGTTCTTC. Translated, it gives CASSRGLAGAYNEQFF.

Only a few counts were recorded for this clone. The genes are TRBV4-2 and TRBJ2-3; 7 nucleotides match TRBD1. Per germline, CDR1 LGHNA and CDR2 YNFKEQ. The CDR3 consists of 16 residues. V shed 1 base and J 0 bases; nucleotides not matched to a gene: 4. This CDR3 is CASSQADRTSTDTQYF. Here the CDR3 DNA reads TGTGCCAGCAGCCAAGCGGACAGGACGAGCACAGATACGCAGTATTTT.

This clone has more than one count but fewer than ten. V is TRBV4-1 and J is TRBJ1-1, with TRBD1 matching over 8 bases. This CDR3 comprises 15 residues. J gave up 5 bases and V 5 bases, and 10 bases lay outside the gene matches. CDR1 MGHRA and CDR2 YSYEKL come from the germline V gene. The CDR3 region has the DNA TGCGCCAGCAGCTATGGACAGGGCCCTCGGACTGAAGCTTTCTTT. Translated: CASSYGQGPRTEAFF.

There are a few counts of this clone. This rearrangement joins TRBV11-3 to TRBJ2-1; possible D gene TRBD2, 6 bases. The germline gives CDR1 SGHNT, CDR2 YENEEA. This CDR3 contains 15 residues. Trimming pared 6 bases from V and 4 bases from J, leaving 16 bases between. The CDR3 spells CASSTSGGTYNEQFF. The CDR3 DNA reads TGTGCCAGCAGTACGAGCGGCGGGACTTACAATGAGCAGTTCTTC.

J is TRBJ1-4 and V is TRBV29-1, with 8 bases that match TRBD1. The CDR3 loop spans 12 amino acids. Germline V gives CDR1 SQVTM, CDR2 ANQGSEA. V dropped 6 bases and J dropped 6; count of bases not matched to a gene: 3. The CDR3: CSVMDRDEKLFF. CDR3 bases: TGCAGCGTGATGGACAGGGATGAAAAACTGTTTTTT.

V usage is TRBV9 and J usage is TRBJ2-1; 9 bases line up with TRBD1. V lost 0 bases and J lost 8; bases outside the gene matches: 6. This CDR3 comprises 15 residues. Germline assignment: CDR1 SGDLS and CDR2 YYNGEE. CDR3 amino acids: CASSVAHRGRDEQFF. The DNA for the CDR3 is TGTGCCAGCAGCGTAGCCCACAGGGGGCGTGATGAGCAGTTCTTC.

This clone was detected a few times. The chain has TRBV4-3 and TRBJ2-7, with D uncertain. The germline V gene encodes CDR1 LGHNA and CDR2 YSLEER. The CDR3 is made up of 13 amino acids. V shed 3 bases and J shed 7 bases, with 13 bases lying between them. CDR3 bases: TGCGCCAGCAGCCAGTCCCTATCTAAAGAGCAGTACTTC. Encoded protein: CASSQSLSKEQYF.

This clone was seen a handful of times. The chain carries TRBV6-5 and TRBJ2-1, with TRBD2 matching 8 bases. The trim removed 3 bases at V and 8 bases at J, leaving 6 bases unmatched. This CDR3 is 14 amino acids long. The germline V gene has CDR1 MNHEY and CDR2 SVGAGI. CDR3 sequence reads: CASSYSGESDEQFF. For the CDR3, the DNA is TGTGCCAGCAGTTATAGCGGGGAGAGCGATGAGCAGTTCTTC.

V and J are TRBV4-1 and TRBJ2-5, with 10 positions matching TRBD2. The CDR3 covers 16 residues. From germline, CDR1 is MGHRA and CDR2 YSYEKL. V lost 4 bases to trimming and J lost 2 bases; unmatched junction nucleotides: 7. CDR3 in DNA: TGCGCCAGCAGCCGAGCCTTAGCGGGGGGACAAGAGACCCAGTACTTC. Its translation is CASSRALAGGQETQYF.

This chain connects TRBV7-2 to TRBJ1-2; perhaps TRBD1 as D (5 bases). The CDR3 contains 15 residues. Trimming pared 0 bases from V and 3 bases from J, leaving 11 bases between. Germline CDR1 and CDR2: SGHTA and FQGNSA. CDR3 amino acids: CASSLASDSYYGYTF. The DNA of the CDR3 is TGTGCCAGCAGCTTAGCATCAGACAGCTACTATGGCTACACCTTC. The variable domain in full, with the rest retrieved from reference TRBV7-2 and TRBJ1-2, is GAGVSQSPSNKVTEKGKDVELRCDPISGHTALYWYRQSLGQGLEFLIYFQGNSAPDKSGLPSDRFSAERTGGSVSTLTIQRTQQEDSAVYLCASSLASDSYYGYTFGSGTRLTVV.

The genes are TRBV7-6 and TRBJ2-7; perhaps TRBD1 as D (7 bases). Germline V gene lookup returns CDR1 SGHVS and CDR2 FNYEAQ. There are 14 residues in the CDR3. Trimming pared 2 bases from V and 9 bases from J, leaving 17 bases between. CDR3 residues: CASSLRGRLEGQYF. The CDR3 DNA sequence: TGTGCCAGCAGCTTAAGGGGGCGGCTGGAGGGGCAGTACTTC.

This clone was picked up a small number of times. J is TRBJ2-7 and V is TRBV27; a weak D match, TRBD1 (6 bases). The CDR3 is 16 amino acids. Looked up from germline, CDR1 is MNHEY and CDR2 is SMNVEV (reference sequence). Deletions cut 2 bases from V and 3 bases from J, with 17 bases between. The CDR3 reads CASSLPPGHSIYEQYF. The CDR3 DNA follows: TGTGCCAGCAGTTTACCGCCGGGACACTCAATCTACGAGCAGTACTTC.

The DNA for the CDR3 is TGTGCCAGCAGTTCCAGACAGGGGGTCCCTTACGAGCAGTACTTC. As protein: CASSSRQGVPYEQYF. The V gene is TRBV27, the J gene TRBJ2-7; TRBD1 aligns across 9 bases. The CDR3 loop spans 15 amino acids. Looked up from germline, CDR1 is MNHEY and CDR2 is SMNVEV (reference sequence). V dropped 4 bases and J dropped 4; count of bases not matched to a gene: 8.

This clone turned up a few times. The chain couples TRBV19 to TRBJ1-4; D gene uncertain. The CDR3 totals 14 residues. CDR1 LNHDA and CDR2 SQIVND come from the germline V gene (reference sequence). The V gene lost 1 base and the J gene lost 5 bases, with 8 bases spanning the gap. The CDR3 region is CASSIGQMNEKLFF. DNA for the CDR3: TGTGCCAGTAGTATAGGGCAGATGAATGAAAAACTGTTTTTT.

This sequence joins TRBV15 and TRBJ2-7; 8 bases fit TRBD2. The germline V gene has CDR1 LNHNV and CDR2 YYDKDF (reference sequence). V dropped 0 bases and J dropped 2; count of bases not matched to a gene: 3. The CDR3 runs 15 residues. The CDR3 sequence is CATSRESGGTYEQYF. For the CDR3, the DNA is TGTGCCACCAGCAGAGAGTCGGGAGGGACCTACGAGCAGTACTTC.

The chain links TRBV29-1 to TRBJ2-3; D may be TRBD2 (6 bases). The CDR3 is 13 amino acids. Trimming shortened V by 0 bases and J by 6 bases, and 10 bases separated the two germline ends. From germline, CDR1 is SQVTM and CDR2 ANQGSEA. The CDR3 loop is CSVEDAGSDTQYF. CDR3 coding DNA: TGCAGCGTTGAAGACGCGGGATCGGATACGCAGTATTTT.

This clone showed up just a few times. V gene TRBV9 combines with J gene TRBJ1-1; D ambiguous. Germline lookup yields CDR1 SGDLS and CDR2 YYNGEE. Trimming pared 0 bases from V and 6 bases from J, leaving 9 bases between. The CDR3 consists of 13 residues. The CDR3 spells CASSVGGGSEAFF. Here the CDR3 DNA reads TGTGCCAGCAGCGTAGGAGGTGGATCTGAAGCTTTCTTT. Full variable domain (missing parts from reference TRBV9 and TRBJ1-1): DSGVTQTPKHLITATGQRVTLRCSPRSGDLSVYWYQQSLDQGLQFLIQYYNGEERAKGNILERFSAQQFPDLHSELNLSSLELGDSALYFCASSVGGGSEAFFGQGTRLTVV.